These 25 T cell receptor beta chains originate from one sample sequenced in a study of cytomegalovirus exposure and HLA in healthy donors. Primers for the PCR totalled 60 Vbeta and 13 Jbeta. The repertoire was sequenced with immunoSEQ multiplex PCR; TCRdb's copy has only in-frame clones and lacks some. This table holds 150,000 to 180,000 clones, 70% to 90% found once. Sequenced input: PBMCs. The receptor set was obtained from a woman aged 40-49 years in good health and CMV-seropositive.

The chain carries TRBV19 and TRBJ2-1; TRBD1 is a possible D gene (5 bases). V gave up 5 bases and J gave up 8 bases, with 19 bases separating them. The CDR3 sequence is 15 residues long. Germline CDR1 and CDR2: LNHDA and SQIVND (reference sequence). The chain's CDR3 is CASSVQGMKKDEQFF. The CDR3 region has the DNA TGTGCCAGTAGTGTCCAGGGAATGAAAAAGGATGAGCAGTTCTTC.

The rearrangement links TRBV11-2 to TRBJ2-5; D is ambiguous. CDR3 length equals 16 residues. CDR1 SGHAT and CDR2 FQNNGV come from the germline V gene. The V and J ends lost 5 bases and 1 base respectively, with 17 bases between them. Here the CDR3 reads CASSRARPAIQETQYF. The CDR3, as DNA: TGTGCCAGCAGCCGCGCGAGGCCAGCGATCCAAGAGACCCAGTACTTC.

This chain uses TRBV2 with TRBJ2-5; D not certain. The closer fit of TRBJ2-7 to the DNA end suggests the J call may be wrong. Germline assignment: CDR1 SNHLY and CDR2 FYNNEI. This CDR3 spans 12 amino acids. The CDR3 DNA reads as TGTGCCAGCAGTGCTACCTCCTACGAGCAGTACTTC. Translating gives CASSATSYEQYF.

The chain couples TRBV27 to TRBJ2-7, with 12 bases lining up with TRBD1. V was clipped by 3 bases and J by 6 bases; unmatched bases: 6. The CDR3 runs to 15 residues. In germline, CDR1 is MNHEY, CDR2 SMNVEV (reference sequence). DNA of the CDR3: TGTGCCAGCAGTTTGTCGGGACAGGGGGCAAGCGAGCAGTACTTC. Translated, it gives CASSLSGQGASEQYF.

This chain links TRBV7-9 with TRBJ1-4; weak D call: TRBD1 (5 bases). V was shortened by 1 base and J by 2 bases, with 14 bases between the two germline ends. Germline V gene sequence: CDR1 SEHNR, CDR2 FQNEAQ (reference sequence). The CDR3 covers 17 residues. CDR3 bases: TGTGCCAGCAGCTTAGGCGACATGGGGGGGACTAATGAAAAACTGTTTTTT. Amino acids: CASSLGDMGGTNEKLFF. Together with reference TRBV7-9 and TRBJ1-4, the CDR3 gives the full variable domain: DTGVSQNPRHKITKRGQNVTFRCDPISEHNRLYWYRQTLGQGPEFLTYFQNEAQLEKSRLLSDRFSAERPKGSFSTLEIQRTEQGDSAMYLCASSLGDMGGTNEKLFFGSGTQLSVL.

This chain uses TRBV4-2 with TRBJ2-5, with 11 bases that match TRBD2. This CDR3 has 16 amino acids. Losses at the gene ends were 0 bases for V and 2 bases for J; bases not matched to a gene: 2. Germline CDR1 reads LGHNA; CDR2 reads YNFKEQ. CDR3: CASSQDGTSGQETQYF. The CDR3 nucleotides read TGTGCCAGCAGCCAAGATGGGACTAGCGGACAAGAGACCCAGTACTTC.

This chain links TRBV2 with TRBJ2-1, with D perhaps TRBD2 (6 bases). Germline values: CDR1 SNHLY, CDR2 FYNNEI. V lost 2 bases and J lost 4, with 9 bases in between. This CDR3 is built from 14 residues. CDR3 loop: CASSESSGYNEQFF. CDR3 sequence (DNA): TGTGCCAGCAGTGAAAGTAGCGGTTACAATGAGCAGTTCTTC.

In DNA, the CDR3 is TGTGCCAGCCGACAGGGCAATCAGCCCCAGCATTTT. Translation gives CASRQGNQPQHF. The chain links TRBV28 to TRBJ1-5, with D possibly TRBD1 on 6 matching bases. The CDR3 has 12 amino acids. Germline V gene sequence: CDR1 MDHEN, CDR2 SYDVKM. Trimming left V 8 bases short and J 2 bases short, with 7 bases between.

In this sample, this clone turned up a few times. The chain combines TRBV28 with TRBJ1-5; TRBD1 might be the D (6 bases). The CDR3 contains 14 residues. V lost 6 bases to trimming and J lost 5 bases, with 14 bases between them. CDR1 MDHEN and CDR2 SYDVKM come from the germline V gene. The CDR3 protein is CASRQIRGYQPQHF. CDR3 bases: TGTGCCAGCAGGCAAATAAGGGGGTATCAGCCCCAGCATTTT.

The chain joins TRBV5-1 to TRBJ2-1, with 8 bases identical to TRBD2. Germline-derived CDR1 and CDR2 are SGHRS and YFSETQ. The V gene end was trimmed by 7 bases and the J gene end by 7 bases; junction bases not matched to a gene: 7. The CDR3 covers 13 residues. The CDR3 protein is CASREGLINEQFF. The CDR3 coding sequence is TGCGCCAGCCGGGAGGGCCTTATAAATGAGCAGTTCTTC.

V gene TRBV9 combines with J gene TRBJ2-2; TRBD1 is a possible D gene (6 bases). V lost 0 bases and J 9 bases, leaving 15 bases between the germline ends. The germline V gene has CDR1 SGDLS and CDR2 YYNGEE. This CDR3 region has 15 residues. The CDR3 is CASSVALPGDRELFF. As DNA, the CDR3 is TGTGCCAGCAGCGTAGCTCTCCCAGGGGACCGGGAGCTGTTTTTT.

The rearrangement joins TRBV18 to TRBJ2-3; D call uncertain. This CDR3 contains 13 residues. In germline, CDR1 is KGHSH, CDR2 LQKENI. Trimming took 1 base from V and 3 from J, leaving 5 bases between them. Here the CDR3 DNA reads TGTGCCAGCTCACCACGAGGAACAGATACGCAGTATTTT. Translation gives CASSPRGTDTQYF.

The chain has TRBV30 and TRBJ2-3; 10 bases fit TRBD2. CDR3 length equals 15 residues. Trimming removed 3 bases from V and 3 bases from J; junction bases left unmatched: 6. Germline loops: CDR1 GTSNPN, CDR2 SVGIG (reference sequence). The CDR3 nucleotides are TGTGCCTGGAGAGCTAGCGGGAGTGGGACAGATACGCAGTATTTT. It encodes CAWRASGSGTDTQYF.

The rearrangement uses TRBV9 and TRBJ2-7, with 9 bases that match TRBD1. Unmatched junction bases numbered 1, after V lost 0 bases and J lost 3 bases. CDR3 length: 14 amino acids. Per germline, CDR1 SGDLS and CDR2 YYNGEE. The CDR3 DNA reads TGTGCCAGCAGCGTAGCGACAGGGGGCTACGAGCAGTACTTC. Translating gives CASSVATGGYEQYF.

This clone was observed a single time. The chain employs TRBV9 and TRBJ1-3, with 9 positions matching TRBD1. This CDR3 comprises 17 residues. V lost 0 bases to trimming and J lost 9 bases; unmatched junction nucleotides: 13. The germline V gene has CDR1 SGDLS and CDR2 YYNGEE. CDR3 coding DNA: TGTGCCAGCAGCGTAGGAGTTGGACAGGGGTCCGTTAGCACCATATATTTT. Protein: CASSVGVGQGSVSTIYF.

This clone was counted a single time. The chain combines TRBV19 with TRBJ2-1; D possibly corresponds to TRBD1 (5 bases). CDR1 LNHDA and CDR2 SQIVND come from the germline V gene (reference sequence). V gave up 4 bases and J gave up 3 bases, with 13 bases separating them. CDR3 length: 15 amino acids. The CDR3 region is CASSRRGLSYNEQFF. As DNA, the CDR3 is TGTGCCAGTAGTAGAAGGGGATTGAGCTACAATGAGCAGTTCTTC.

V and J are TRBV5-1 and TRBJ2-6, with D unresolved. Deletions cut 2 bases from V and 1 base from J, with 7 bases between. CDR1 and CDR2 from the germline V gene are SGHRS and YFSETQ. The CDR3 spans 15 residues. CDR3 sequence reads: CASSFAVSGANVLTF. Here the CDR3 DNA reads TGCGCCAGCAGCTTCGCGGTATCTGGGGCCAACGTCCTGACTTTC.

The chain combines TRBV28 with TRBJ1-2, with 8 bases fitting TRBD1. The CDR3 contains 14 residues. CDR1 is MDHEN and CDR2 is SYDVKM in the germline V gene. After removal of 6 bases from V and 4 bases from J, the junction contained 7 bases not matched to a gene. The CDR3 loop reads CASSRGQGTYGYTF. CDR3 DNA: TGTGCCAGCAGCCGCGGACAGGGCACCTATGGCTACACCTTC.

This chain joins TRBV10-1 and TRBJ2-1, with 13 bases identical to TRBD2. Germline CDR1 WNHNN, CDR2 SYGVQD (reference sequence). Trimming cost V 3 bases and J 1 base; bases outside gene matches: 0. The CDR3 loop spans 16 amino acids. The CDR3 is CASSELAGGSYNEQFF. The CDR3 DNA reads TGCGCCAGCAGTGAACTAGCGGGAGGGTCCTACAATGAGCAGTTCTTC.

This chain links TRBV18 with TRBJ2-7, with a weak D call TRBD1 (6 bases). CDR3 size: 14 residues. Germline V gene data show CDR1 as KGHSH and CDR2 as LQKENI. V lost 3 bases, J lost 3 bases, and 12 bases lay in between. DNA for the CDR3: TGTGCCAGCTCACCCAGCGGACAGAACTACGAGCAGTACTTC. Protein sequence: CASSPSGQNYEQYF.

In its sample, this clone was seen once. V is TRBV19 and J is TRBJ2-1; 8 nucleotides match TRBD2. The CDR3 has 16 amino acids. The germline V gene encodes CDR1 LNHDA and CDR2 SQIVND (reference sequence). After removal of 0 bases from V and 4 bases from J, the junction contained 5 bases not matched to a gene. The DNA of the CDR3 is TGTGCCAGTAGTATAGATGCGGGAGGAAAATACAATGAGCAGTTCTTC. This sequence encodes CASSIDAGGKYNEQFF.

V gene TRBV7-3 combines with J gene TRBJ2-2; tentative D call: TRBD1 (6 bases). This CDR3 comprises 14 residues. The V gene's germline CDR1 is SGHTA and CDR2 FQGTGA. V lost 4 bases, J lost 5 bases, and 11 bases lay in between. The DNA of the CDR3 is TGTGCCAGCAGCTCAACGACAGGTACCGGGGAGCTGTTTTTT. Residues: CASSSTTGTGELFF.

The chain is built from TRBV27 and TRBJ2-7, with 9 bases matching TRBD2. The trim removed 6 bases at V and 5 bases at J, leaving 5 bases unmatched. Germline V gives CDR1 MNHEY, CDR2 SMNVEV (reference sequence). This CDR3 is built from 13 residues. The CDR3 here is CASRASGIHEQYF. As DNA, the CDR3 is TGTGCCAGCAGAGCTAGCGGGATCCACGAGCAGTACTTC.

This clone was found once. The chain links TRBV20-1 to TRBJ1-3; D is unresolved. This CDR3 is built from 11 residues. Germline V gene sequence: CDR1 DFQATT, CDR2 SNEGSKA (reference sequence). The germline V and J ends were trimmed by 6 bases and 3 bases, with 6 bases remaining between them. The CDR3 reads CSALFGNTIYF. The CDR3 DNA follows: TGCAGTGCCTTGTTTGGAAACACCATATATTTT.

V is TRBV27 and J is TRBJ2-7, with 9 bases aligning to TRBD1. CDR1 MNHEY and CDR2 SMNVEV come from the germline V gene (reference sequence). J was trimmed by 5 bases and V by 4 bases; bases with no gene match: 9. CDR3 length: 15 amino acids. The DNA of the CDR3 is TGTGCCAGCAGTTCGATCTCGGACAGGGGCCACGAGCAGTACTTC. This translates into CASSSISDRGHEQYF.